This entry features one T cell receptor (beta chain) sequence. What it binds is not known. This specimen comes from a study of cytomegalovirus exposure and HLA in healthy donors. Vbeta (60) and Jbeta (13) primers were used in the PCR. As originally analysed: Unique TCR beta chains numbered approximately 80 million in a later analysis, with roughly 10 million shared. Here immunoSEQ multiplex PCR was the method, and the copy in TCRdb shows in-frame clones only, minus some. The V and J calls and clone size come from that table; D and trimming were worked out from the DNA. The data hold some 150,000 clones, with 70% to 80% observed a single time. General study findings and limits: Compared with the approximately 680-donor mean, an Asian-associated ancestry cluster reportedly had fewer N-insertions, according to a later analysis. Sequencing artifact likely explains a cluster of highly shared sequence variants.

V was shortened by 1 base and J by 5 bases, with 9 bases between the two germline ends. Germline V gene lookup returns CDR1 SGHRS and CDR2 YFSETQ. This CDR3 is built from 14 residues. The sample comprised PBMCs. The TCR sequence derives from a man between 60 and 75 years old in good health and CMV-seronegative. This rearrangement joins TRBV5-1 to TRBJ1-4; D perhaps matches TRBD1 (5 bases). The CDR3 nucleotides are TGCGCCAGCAGCTTGTGGGGCCTGAATGAAAAACTGTTTTTT. This sequence encodes CASSLWGLNEKLFF. Combining the CDR3 with reference TRBV5-1 and TRBJ1-4 gives the whole variable domain KAGVTQTPRYLIKTRGQQVTLSCSPISGHRSVSWYQQTPGQGLQFLFEYFSETQRNKGNFPGRFSGRQFSNSRSEMNVSTLELGDSALYLCASSLWGLNEKLFFGSGTQLSVL.